This T cell receptor (beta chain) was sequenced for a study of Graves' ophthalmopathy and Graves' hyperthyroidism. The wider study: Peripheral blood sampling occurred at initial diagnosis, before any treatment.

Hyperthyroidism patients, aged 18 to 65, were newly diagnosed, under 2 months' duration. The evidence that diagnosis relied on was clinical symptoms, serum thyroxine, TRAb, thyroid ultrasound and orbital computed tomography. Amplifying from RNA transcripts, the study obtained TCR beta CDR3 regions. First-round RT-PCR relied on HTBI primers, and a second-round multiplex PCR came next. MiXCR, run by TCRdb on the multiplex PCR reads, gives a single entry per CDR3 protein. There are just over 400,000 distinct CDR3 sequences in the sample; roughly 21% occur only once, and around 3.2% lies in the top ten. This clonotype was obtained from a woman under 30 with stable Graves' hyperthyroidism. The sequenced material came from peripheral blood.

The CDR3 spells CATSANTGELFF. CDR3 nucleotides: TGTGCCACTAGCGCGAACACCGGGGAGCTGTTTTTT. The chain recombines TRBV12-3 or TRBV12-4 with TRBJ2-2; D is possibly TRBD2 (6 bases). Trimming pared 10 bases from V and 0 bases from J, leaving 6 bases between. The CDR3 runs to 12 residues.